This T cell receptor (beta chain) is from a study of T cell changes during pregnancy in multiple sclerosis. Assay: immunoSEQ multiplex PCR; the TCRdb copy retains only in-frame clones and omits some. Seen here are about 40,000 clones, just over 85% observed once, and the top ten hold 1.2%. The CDR3 is 12 residues long. Between the trimmed V and J ends, which lost 4 bases and 2 bases, there was a span of 6 bases. Germline V lookup: CDR1 SGHDT, CDR2 YYEEEE. The rearrangement uses TRBV5-6 and TRBJ1-2; D ambiguous. The clonotype comes from a female donor with multiple sclerosis, enrolled in a pregnancy study. Here the sequenced sample was CD4+ T cells from peripheral blood mononuclear cells, taken before pregnancy. The CDR3 is CASSLLNYGYTF. Written as DNA, the CDR3 is TGTGCCAGCAGCCTACTGAACTATGGCTACACCTTC.